The 8 T cell receptor beta chains given below trace back to one sample, sequenced in a study of control samples from healthy donors and cancer patients. Sequenced by immunoSEQ multiplex PCR; TCRdb stores in-frame clones only, minus some. Of some 150,000 clones listed, around 90% are singletons. The source material was blood. These receptors originate from a man aged 25-45 years in good health.

This clone was found once. V and J are TRBV6-1 and TRBJ2-5; weak D call: TRBD1 (5 bases). Between the trimmed V and J ends, which lost 1 base and 5 bases, there was a span of 14 bases. Germline assignment: CDR1 MNHNS and CDR2 SASEGT. The CDR3 covers 15 residues. The CDR3 sequence: CASSEVQGKMETQYF. The DNA of the CDR3 is TGTGCCAGCAGTGAAGTCCAGGGCAAGATGGAGACCCAGTACTTC.

The rearrangement joins TRBV6-5 to TRBJ2-7, with D hard to call. CDR3 length: 11 residues. V lost 8 bases, J lost 4 bases, and 9 bases lay in between. Germline assignment: CDR1 MNHEY and CDR2 SVGAGI. The CDR3 DNA reads as TGTGCCAGCTTGGTCTTATACGAGCAGTACTTC. Translation gives CASLVLYEQYF.

This chain connects TRBV7-3 to TRBJ1-6; 7 nucleotides match TRBD1. V was clipped by 3 bases and J by 7 bases; unmatched bases: 3. Germline values: CDR1 SGHTA, CDR2 FQGTGA. The CDR3 is made up of 14 amino acids. This CDR3 reads CASSLGGGNSPLHF. CDR3 bases: TGTGCCAGCAGCTTGGGAGGGGGCAATTCACCCCTCCACTTT. The variable domain in full, completed from reference TRBV7-3 and TRBJ1-6, reads GAGVSQTPSNKVTEKGKYVELRCDPISGHTALYWYRQSLGQGPEFLIYFQGTGAADDSGLPNDRFFAVRPEGSVSTLKIQRTERGDSAVYLCASSLGGGNSPLHFGNGTRLTVT.

The rearrangement joins TRBV6-5 to TRBJ2-7; D is ambiguous. This CDR3 has 15 residues. CDR1 is MNHEY and CDR2 is SVGAGI in the germline V gene. Trimming took 0 bases from V and 2 from J, leaving 11 bases between them. The CDR3 DNA follows: TGTGCCAGCAGTTACTCGCCCTATTATCCCTACGAGCAGTACTTC. It specifies CASSYSPYYPYEQYF.

For this clone: The junction does not match germline at one end; this may be a read error. The CDR3 nucleotides are TGTGCCAGCAGATACTGGGACTCCTCCTACAATGAGCAGTTCTTC. This gives the protein CASRYWDSSYNEQFF. V and J are TRBV6-5 and TRBJ2-1; a possible D gene is TRBD2 (6 bases). The CDR3 runs to 15 residues. From germline, CDR1 is MNHEY and CDR2 SVGAGI.

V usage is TRBV6-4 and J usage is TRBJ2-1; the D gene is possibly TRBD2 (6 bases). Deletions cut 3 bases from V and 5 bases from J, with 14 bases between. The CDR3 spans 15 residues. Germline V gene sequence: CDR1 MRHNA, CDR2 SNTAGT. CDR3 protein: CASSENLSGDNEQFF. CDR3 nucleotide sequence: TGTGCCAGCAGTGAAAACCTTAGCGGAGACAATGAGCAGTTCTTC.

This chain joins TRBV6-1 and TRBJ1-1; D gene ambiguous. Trimming took off 0 bases at V and 5 bases at J, with 4 bases between the two ends. The V gene's germline CDR1 is MNHNS and CDR2 SASEGT. This CDR3 comprises 12 residues. The CDR3 DNA reads as TGTGCCAGCAGTGAAGCGTGGACTGAAGCTTTCTTT. This encodes CASSEAWTEAFF.

This clone was detected only once. The V call is TRBV29-1, the J call TRBJ1-2; perhaps TRBD1 as D (6 bases). The CDR3 has 14 amino acids. CDR1 and CDR2 from the germline V gene are SQVTM and ANQGSEA. V lost 6 bases and J lost 4, with 18 bases in between. The CDR3 region has the DNA TGCAGCGTAAAATCACCGGACAGAGTCTATGGCTACACCTTC. Amino acid sequence: CSVKSPDRVYGYTF.